These 22 T cell receptor beta chains were all obtained from the same sample, sequenced in a study of beta chain features in type 1 diabetes. The study reverse transcribed the entire isolated RNA, so it sequenced expressed TCRB transcripts. Sequenced by immunoSEQ multiplex PCR; TCRdb stores in-frame clones only, minus some. The table lists 110,000 to 150,000 clones, 9.7% of them singletons. The specimen sequenced was central memory CD4+ T cells from blood. These receptors were collected from a middle-aged woman in good health.

The V and J genes are TRBV5-1 and TRBJ2-1; 10 bases line up with TRBD2. Germline V CDR1 and CDR2: SGHRS, YFSETQ. This CDR3 has 15 residues. The J segment lost 10 bases and the V segment lost 5 bases, leaving 12 bases of the junction unmatched. This chain's CDR3 is CASRPSGGAVGEQFF. The DNA of the CDR3 is TGCGCCAGCAGACCGAGCGGGGGGGCGGTCGGAGAGCAGTTCTTC.

This clone was counted between two and nine times. The chain links TRBV5-6 to TRBJ1-2; the D gene is possibly TRBD1 (6 bases). The CDR3 covers 15 residues. V shed 0 bases and J shed 3 bases, with 12 bases lying between them. The V gene's germline CDR1 is SGHDT and CDR2 YYEEEE. The CDR3 reads CASSLATGTHYGYTF. The CDR3 bases are TGTGCCAGCAGCTTGGCCACAGGGACACACTATGGCTACACCTTC.

This clone occurred a few times. This rearrangement joins TRBV7-9 to TRBJ2-2; D unclear. The ends were cut back, 1 base at V and 2 bases at J, with 17 bases in the middle. Germline V gives CDR1 SEHNR, CDR2 FQNEAQ (reference sequence). The CDR3 totals 18 residues. CDR3: CASSLEFRWQSNTGELFF. The DNA of the CDR3 is TGTGCCAGCAGCTTAGAGTTTCGATGGCAGTCAAACACCGGGGAGCTGTTTTTT.

The chain couples TRBV25-1 to TRBJ2-2; 7 bases agree with TRBD2. CDR1 and CDR2 from the germline V gene are MGHDK and SYGVNS. This CDR3 region has 13 residues. The junction had 5 bases not matched to a gene; V was cut back by 10 bases and J by 3 bases. CDR3 amino acids: CATQRDYTGELFF. As DNA, the CDR3 is TGTGCCACCCAGCGGGACTACACCGGGGAGCTGTTTTTT. Full variable domain (missing parts from reference TRBV25-1 and TRBJ2-2): EADIYQTPRYLVIGTGKKITLECSQTMGHDKMYWYQQDPGMELHLIHYSYGVNSTEKGDLSSESTVSRIRTEHFPLTLESARPSHTSQYLCATQRDYTGELFFGEGSRLTVL.

This clone has a handful of counts. The CDR3 coding sequence is TGTGCCAGCTCTGCCGGGGTACAAGAGACCCAGTACTTC. This codes for CASSAGVQETQYF. The chain is built from TRBV18 and TRBJ2-5; maybe TRBD2 (5 bases). The CDR3 length is 13 residues. The germline gives CDR1 KGHSH, CDR2 LQKENI. The V and J ends lost 6 bases and 2 bases respectively, with 10 bases between them.

The V gene is TRBV19, the J gene TRBJ2-5; perhaps TRBD2 as D (5 bases). Germline-derived CDR1 and CDR2 are LNHDA and SQIVND (reference sequence). The CDR3 loop spans 12 amino acids. V was cut by 6 bases and J by 4 bases, with 9 bases left in between. The CDR3 DNA reads TGTGCCAGTAGGGGGAGTTTAGAGACCCAGTACTTC. It codes for CASRGSLETQYF.

The rearrangement links TRBV9 to TRBJ1-1; D is unresolved. V gave up 3 bases and J gave up 4 bases, with 7 bases separating them. Germline V CDR1 and CDR2: SGDLS, YYNGEE. CDR3 length: 12 amino acids. CDR3 coding DNA: TGTGCCAGCAGCGAGAGAGGCACTGAAGCTTTCTTT. Amino acids: CASSERGTEAFF.

The sample holds a few counts of this clone. The DNA of the CDR3 is TGTGCCAGCAGCTTAGCCCCGGGGGAAGAGACCCAGTACTTC. It codes for CASSLAPGEETQYF. The chain joins TRBV7-9 to TRBJ2-5; possibly TRBD2 for D (6 bases). There are 14 residues in the CDR3. In germline, CDR1 is SEHNR, CDR2 FQNEAQ (reference sequence). Trimming stripped 0 bases from V and 3 bases from J, with 8 bases between.

This clone occurred many times. The chain combines TRBV29-1 with TRBJ1-5, with 10 bases that match TRBD1. The CDR3 runs to 16 residues. Germline V lookup: CDR1 SQVTM, CDR2 ANQGSEA. J gave up 3 bases and V 6 bases, and 11 bases lay outside the gene matches. The CDR3 protein is CSVTYPGTGDNQPQHF. CDR3 coding DNA: TGCAGCGTAACTTACCCCGGGACAGGGGACAATCAGCCCCAGCATTTT.

This rearrangement joins TRBV7-2 to TRBJ2-3; 8 bases align to TRBD2. This CDR3 region has 14 residues. Germline loops: CDR1 SGHTA, CDR2 FQGNSA. Trimming removed 5 bases from V and 1 base from J; junction bases left unmatched: 2. CDR3 sequence: CASSISGGTDTQYF. CDR3 in DNA: TGTGCCAGCAGCATTAGCGGGGGCACAGATACGCAGTATTTT.

The V and J genes are TRBV11-2 and TRBJ2-3, with 16 bases that match TRBD2. Germline-derived CDR1 and CDR2 are SGHAT and FQNNGV. This CDR3 spans 17 amino acids. The junction had 9 bases not matched to a gene; V was cut back by 8 bases and J by 4 bases. CDR3 bases: TGTGCCAGCCGAGGGACTAGCGGGGGGGTATCAGCAGATACGCAGTATTTT. Amino acids: CASRGTSGGVSADTQYF.

The rearrangement joins TRBV27 to TRBJ2-3, with D perhaps TRBD2 (5 bases). Germline values: CDR1 MNHEY, CDR2 SMNVEV (reference sequence). The CDR3 contains 14 residues. The germline V and J ends were trimmed by 5 bases and 7 bases, with 16 bases remaining between them. In DNA form, the CDR3 reads TGTGCCAGCAGTCCACTAGTGACACTTAATACGCAGTATTTT. The encoded protein is CASSPLVTLNTQYF.

There are a few counts of this clone. The V and J genes are TRBV5-1 and TRBJ2-1; TRBD2 is a possible D gene (6 bases). Deletions cut 0 bases from V and 7 bases from J, with 14 bases between. The germline V gene has CDR1 SGHRS and CDR2 YFSETQ. CDR3 size: 15 residues. CDR3 in DNA: TGCGCCAGCAGCTTGGTTGTGGGGGGTGGAAATGAGCAGTTCTTC. Protein sequence: CASSLVVGGGNEQFF.

This clone was detected a few times. The chain has TRBV6-6 and TRBJ2-5, with D possibly TRBD2 on 5 matching bases. There are 15 residues in the CDR3. The V and J ends lost 0 bases and 9 bases respectively, with 17 bases between them. Germline CDR1 and CDR2: MNHNY and SVGAGI (reference sequence). The CDR3: CASSYSSGDRGPQYF. The CDR3 DNA reads as TGTGCCAGCAGTTACTCTAGTGGCGATCGGGGTCCCCAGTACTTC.

The sample holds a few counts of this clone. The chain recombines TRBV4-1 with TRBJ1-2; TRBD1 matches 9 bases. The germline V gene encodes CDR1 MGHRA and CDR2 YSYEKL. With V trimmed by 0 bases and J by 8 bases, 7 bases remained unmatched. The CDR3 runs to 15 residues. For the CDR3, the DNA is TGCGCCAGCAGCCAAGATGGGACAGGGTTTGGCGGCTACACCTTC. As protein: CASSQDGTGFGGYTF.

This clone was recorded many times. The chain joins TRBV2 to TRBJ1-2; TRBD1 is a possible D gene (5 bases). The CDR3 is made up of 16 amino acids. The germline V gene has CDR1 SNHLY and CDR2 FYNNEI. The V end lost 6 bases, the J end lost 5 bases, and 22 bases lay between the germline ends. The CDR3 reads CASSPTLVRQKYGYTF. The CDR3 DNA reads TGTGCCAGCAGCCCCACCCTCGTCCGACAGAAATATGGCTACACCTTC.

The DNA for the CDR3 is TGCGCCAGCAGCCGAGGGACAGGGGATTCCTACGAGCAGTACTTC. This translates into CASSRGTGDSYEQYF. The rearrangement links TRBV4-3 to TRBJ2-7; 10 bases fit TRBD1. Germline CDR1 is LGHNA and CDR2 is YSLEER. Unmatched junction bases numbered 4, after V lost 4 bases and J lost 1 base. The CDR3 length is 15 residues.

The chain couples TRBV7-6 to TRBJ2-1, with 14 nucleotides matching TRBD2. CDR1 and CDR2 (germline): SGHVS, FNYEAQ. The CDR3 runs 17 residues. The ends lost 5 bases at V and 6 bases at J; junction bases unmatched: 9. The CDR3 spells CASSPRLAGGPGNEQFF. The CDR3 nucleotides are TGTGCCAGCAGCCCAAGACTAGCGGGGGGGCCGGGCAATGAGCAGTTCTTC.

This chain joins TRBV5-1 and TRBJ2-7; 9 bases align to TRBD2. CDR3 size: 16 residues. CDR1 is SGHRS and CDR2 is YFSETQ in the germline V gene. V was pared by 1 base and J by 0 bases, with 5 bases of the junction left unmatched. CDR3 region: CASSLLSSGVSYEQYF. DNA for the CDR3: TGCGCCAGCAGCTTGCTGTCTAGCGGGGTCTCCTACGAGCAGTACTTC.

Only a few counts were recorded for this clone. This chain uses TRBV7-2 with TRBJ2-3, with D possibly TRBD2 on 5 matching bases. Per germline, CDR1 SGHTA and CDR2 FQGNSA. Trimming cost V 0 bases and J 4 bases, with 11 bases left between them. The CDR3 runs to 15 residues. In DNA form, the CDR3 reads TGTGCCAGCAGCTTAGCCCTACTAGAAGCAGATACGCAGTATTTT. This encodes CASSLALLEADTQYF. Filled out from reference TRBV7-2 and TRBJ2-3, the complete variable domain reads GAGVSQSPSNKVTEKGKDVELRCDPISGHTALYWYRQSLGQGLEFLIYFQGNSAPDKSGLPSDRFSAERTGGSVSTLTIQRTQQEDSAVYLCASSLALLEADTQYFGPGTRLTVL.

The V gene is TRBV19, the J gene TRBJ1-2; 7 bases are a match to TRBD1. The trim removed 4 bases at V and 9 bases at J, leaving 5 bases unmatched. Germline V lookup: CDR1 LNHDA, CDR2 SQIVND (reference sequence). There are 12 residues in the CDR3. The CDR3 sequence: CASSKETGRYTF. Here the CDR3 DNA reads TGTGCCAGTAGTAAAGAGACAGGGCGCTACACCTTC.

This clone showed up just a few times. The J gene is TRBJ2-1, the V gene TRBV7-9, with 8 bases lining up with TRBD2. The CDR3 consists of 18 residues. J was trimmed by 0 bases and V by 5 bases; bases with no gene match: 12. CDR1 and CDR2 from the germline V gene are SEHNR and FQNEAQ (reference sequence). The CDR3 region is CASSPRLRGAISYNEQFF. The CDR3 bases are TGTGCCAGCAGCCCGAGGCTGCGGGGGGCAATCTCCTACAATGAGCAGTTCTTC.